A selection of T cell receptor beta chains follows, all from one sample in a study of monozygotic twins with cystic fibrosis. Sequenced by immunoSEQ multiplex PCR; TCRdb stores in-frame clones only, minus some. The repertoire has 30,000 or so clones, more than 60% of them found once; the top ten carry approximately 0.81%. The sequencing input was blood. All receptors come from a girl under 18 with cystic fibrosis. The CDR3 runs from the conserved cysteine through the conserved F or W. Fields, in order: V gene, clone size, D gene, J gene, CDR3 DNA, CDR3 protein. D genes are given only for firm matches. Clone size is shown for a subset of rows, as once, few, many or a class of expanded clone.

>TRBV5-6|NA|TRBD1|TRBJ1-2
TGTGCCAGCAGCTTGGCTCGGGACAGGTTCAACAACTATGGCTACACCTTC
CASSLARDRFNNYGYTF
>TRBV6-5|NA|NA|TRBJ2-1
TGTGCCAGCCACGATTCCTCCTACAATGAGCAGTTCTTC
CASHDSSYNEQFF
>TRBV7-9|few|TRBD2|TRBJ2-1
TGTGCCAGCAGCTACAGGGGGCCTACTAGCGGGAGGGCCAAAAATGAGCAGTTCTTC
CASSYRGPTSGRAKNEQFF
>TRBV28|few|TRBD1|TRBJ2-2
TGTGCCAGCAGTCCACTAACCAGGACAGGCTCGAACACCGGGGAGCTGTTTTTT
CASSPLTRTGSNTGELFF
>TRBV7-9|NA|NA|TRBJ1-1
TGTGCCAGCAGCTTTACGGGCACCTTCACTGAAGCTTTCTTT
CASSFTGTFTEAFF
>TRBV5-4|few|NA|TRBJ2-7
TGTGCCAGCAGCATTGGGGAAAGATACGAGCAGTACTTC
CASSIGERYEQYF
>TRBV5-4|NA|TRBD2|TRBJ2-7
TGTGCCAGCAGCTTGCCGCTAGCGGGAGGAACCTACGAGCAGTACTTC
CASSLPLAGGTYEQYF
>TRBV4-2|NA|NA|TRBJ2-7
TGTGCCAGCAGCCAAGGAATGGGCCTCGAGCAGTACTTC
CASSQGMGLEQYF
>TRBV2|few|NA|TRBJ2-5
TGTGCCAGCAGGAAGGGCCCTGCCCAACAAGAGACCCAGTACTTC
CASRKGPAQQETQYF
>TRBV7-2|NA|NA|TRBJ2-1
TGTGCCAGCAGCTTATTGCTCGGCAGGTGGGCGGACAATGAGCAGTTCTTC
CASSLLLGRWADNEQFF
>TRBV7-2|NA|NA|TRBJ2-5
TGTGCCAGCAGCCCACGCCAGGGACAGACCCAGTACTTC
CASSPRQGQTQYF
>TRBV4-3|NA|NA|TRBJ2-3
TGCGCCAGCAGCCAAGACGGAGCGTTAATAGATACGCAGTATTTT
CASSQDGALIDTQYF
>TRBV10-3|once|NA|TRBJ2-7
TGTGCCATCAGTGAGTCGGGAGTGGGTCACGAGCAGTACTTC
CAISESGVGHEQYF
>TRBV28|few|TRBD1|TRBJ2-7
TGTGCCAGCAATACAGGGGGCTACGAGCAGTACTTC
CASNTGGYEQYF
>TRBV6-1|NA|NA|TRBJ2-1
TGTGCCAGCAGAATCGGAGGCTACAATGAGCAGTTCTTC
CASRIGGYNEQFF
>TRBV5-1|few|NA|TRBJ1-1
TGCGCCAGCAGCTCCGGTGGGCAGGGGAACACTGAAGCTTTCTTT
CASSSGGQGNTEAFF
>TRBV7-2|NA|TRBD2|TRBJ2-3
TGTGCCAGCAGATCAACTAGCGGGGCACAGACAGATACGCAGTATTTT
CASRSTSGAQTDTQYF
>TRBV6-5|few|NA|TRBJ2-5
TGTGCCAGCAGTTACTCGTCAGGTCTTACACAAGAGACCCAGTACTTC
CASSYSSGLTQETQYF
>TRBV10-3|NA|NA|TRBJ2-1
TGTGCCACAGGGAGTTTTGACAGCAACAATGAGCAGTTCTTC
CATGSFDSNNEQFF
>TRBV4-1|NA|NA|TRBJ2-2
TGCGCCAGCAGCCTGACGCGGGGGCTTGCCGGGGAGCTGTTTTTT
CASSLTRGLAGELFF
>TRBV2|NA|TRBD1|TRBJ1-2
TGTGCCAGCAGTGAGTACGGACAGGGTGTAGTAGGCTACACCTTC
CASSEYGQGVVGYTF
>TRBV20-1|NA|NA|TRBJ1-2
TGCAGTGCGACGACAGAACGCTACACCTTC
CSATTERYTF
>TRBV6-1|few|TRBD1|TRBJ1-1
TGTGCCAGCAGTGCAAGGACAGGGAGGGTTCATTTGAACACTGAAGCTTTCTTT
CASSARTGRVHLNTEAFF
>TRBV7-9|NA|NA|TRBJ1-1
TGTGCCAGCAGCCACGTGCTTGGTGATAAGACTGAAGCTTTCTTT
CASSHVLGDKTEAFF
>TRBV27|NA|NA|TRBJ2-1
TGTGCCAGCGCCCGGGACCTACCTAACAATGAGCAGTTCTTC
CASARDLPNNEQFF
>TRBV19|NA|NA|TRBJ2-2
TGTGCCAGTAGGAGCACTCCAACCCGGGAGCTGTTTTTT
CASRSTPTRELFF
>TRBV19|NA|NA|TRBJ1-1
TGTGCCAGTCAGGACACTTTAAGCACTGAAGCTTTCTTT
CASQDTLSTEAFF